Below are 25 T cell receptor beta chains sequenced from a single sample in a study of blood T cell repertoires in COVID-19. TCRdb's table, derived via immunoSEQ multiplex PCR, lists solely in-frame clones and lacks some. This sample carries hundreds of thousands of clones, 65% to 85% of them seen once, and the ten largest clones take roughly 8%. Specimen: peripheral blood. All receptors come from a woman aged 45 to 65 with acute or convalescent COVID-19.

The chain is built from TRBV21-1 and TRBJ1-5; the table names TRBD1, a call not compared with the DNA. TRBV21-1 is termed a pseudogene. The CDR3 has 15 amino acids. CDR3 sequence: CASSKGQGRNQPQHF. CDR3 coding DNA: TGTGCCAGCAGCAAGGGACAGGGTCGCAATCAGCCCCAGCATTTT.

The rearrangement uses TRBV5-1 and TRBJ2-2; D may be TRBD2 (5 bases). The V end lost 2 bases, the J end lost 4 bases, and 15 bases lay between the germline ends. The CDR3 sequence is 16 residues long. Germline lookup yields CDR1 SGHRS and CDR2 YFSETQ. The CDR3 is CASSFGNAGITGELFF. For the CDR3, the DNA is TGCGCCAGCAGCTTTGGAAACGCGGGTATCACCGGGGAGCTGTTTTTT.

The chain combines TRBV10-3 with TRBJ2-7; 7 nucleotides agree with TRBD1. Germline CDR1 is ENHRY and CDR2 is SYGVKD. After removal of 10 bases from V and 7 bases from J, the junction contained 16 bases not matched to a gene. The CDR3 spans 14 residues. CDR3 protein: CATGYSGGIEEQYF. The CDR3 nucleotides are TGTGCCACTGGCTACTCAGGGGGAATCGAAGAGCAGTACTTC.

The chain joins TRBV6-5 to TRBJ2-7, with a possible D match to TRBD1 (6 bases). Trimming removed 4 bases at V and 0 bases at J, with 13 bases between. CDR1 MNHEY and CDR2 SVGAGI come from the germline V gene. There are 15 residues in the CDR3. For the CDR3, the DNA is TGTGCCAGCAGTTCTTCCGGGACACTCTCCTACGAGCAGTACTTC. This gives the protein CASSSSGTLSYEQYF.

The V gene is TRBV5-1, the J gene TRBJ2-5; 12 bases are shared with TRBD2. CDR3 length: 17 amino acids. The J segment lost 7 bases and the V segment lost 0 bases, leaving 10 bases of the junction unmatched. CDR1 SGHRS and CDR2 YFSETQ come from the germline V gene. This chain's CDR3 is CASSLEVASGRVWTQYF. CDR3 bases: TGCGCCAGCAGCTTGGAAGTAGCTAGCGGGAGGGTTTGGACCCAGTACTTC.

DNA of the CDR3: TGTGCCAGCAGTACGGACAGGACCAAGGAAGCTTTCTTT. This codes for CASSTDRTKEAFF. The J gene is TRBJ1-1, the V gene TRBV2; TRBD1 matches 7 bases. This CDR3 is built from 13 residues. Trimming removed 5 bases from V and 8 bases from J; junction bases left unmatched: 8. The germline CDR1 and CDR2 sequences are SNHLY and FYNNEI.

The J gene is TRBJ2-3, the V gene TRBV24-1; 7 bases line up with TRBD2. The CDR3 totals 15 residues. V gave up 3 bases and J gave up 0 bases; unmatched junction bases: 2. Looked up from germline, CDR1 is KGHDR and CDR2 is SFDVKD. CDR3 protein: CATSDSGASTDTQYF. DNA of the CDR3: TGTGCCACCAGTGATAGCGGGGCGAGCACAGATACGCAGTATTTT.

This CDR3 is CASRTQGRATEAFF. The CDR3 DNA reads as TGTGCCAGTAGGACCCAGGGGAGAGCCACTGAAGCTTTCTTT. This sequence joins TRBV27 and TRBJ1-1; D might be TRBD1 (6 bases). Germline V gene lookup returns CDR1 MNHEY and CDR2 SMNVEV (reference sequence). The CDR3 totals 14 residues. Trimming removed 9 bases from V and 4 bases from J, with 18 bases in between.

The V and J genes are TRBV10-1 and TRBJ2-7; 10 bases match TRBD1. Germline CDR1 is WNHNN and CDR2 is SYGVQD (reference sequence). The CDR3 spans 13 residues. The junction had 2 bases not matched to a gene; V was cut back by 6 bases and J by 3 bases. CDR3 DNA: TGCGCCAGCAGAAGGGACAGGGGCTACGAGCAGTACTTC. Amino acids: CASRRDRGYEQYF.

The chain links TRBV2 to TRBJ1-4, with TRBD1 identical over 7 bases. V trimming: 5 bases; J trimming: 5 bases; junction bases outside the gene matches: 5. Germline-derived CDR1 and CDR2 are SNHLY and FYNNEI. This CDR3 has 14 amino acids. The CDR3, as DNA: TGTGCCAGCAGTTTTCAGGGGGTAAATGAAAAACTGTTTTTT. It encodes CASSFQGVNEKLFF.

The DNA of the CDR3 is TGTGCCAGCAGTTCGACAGGGAGGAATTCACCCCTCCACTTT. This sequence encodes CASSSTGRNSPLHF. The J gene is TRBJ1-6, the V gene TRBV28; the match to TRBD1 covers 7 bases. The V gene's germline CDR1 is MDHEN and CDR2 SYDVKM. This CDR3 comprises 14 residues. Trimming took 4 bases from V and 7 from J; bases not matched to a gene: 4.

The CDR3 bases are TGTGCCACCAGTGATCTCTTAGAGCAGTACTTC. This encodes CATSDLLEQYF. This chain connects TRBV24-1 to TRBJ2-7; D uncertain. Germline loops: CDR1 KGHDR, CDR2 SFDVKD. The CDR3 sequence is 11 residues long. V shed 3 bases and J shed 7 bases, with 6 bases lying between them.

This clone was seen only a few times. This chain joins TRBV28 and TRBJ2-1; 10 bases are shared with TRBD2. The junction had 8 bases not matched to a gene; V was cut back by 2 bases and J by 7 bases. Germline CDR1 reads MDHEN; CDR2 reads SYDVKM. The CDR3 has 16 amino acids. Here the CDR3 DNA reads TGTGCCAGCAGTTTAACGTCTAGCGGGAGATCGAATGAGCAGTTCTTC. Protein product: CASSLTSSGRSNEQFF. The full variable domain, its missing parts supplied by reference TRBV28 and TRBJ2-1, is DVKVTQSSRYLVKRTGEKVFLECVQDMDHENMFWYRQDPGLGLRLIYFSYDVKMKEKGDIPEGYSVSREKKERFSLILESASTNQTSMYLCASSLTSSGRSNEQFFGPGTRLTVL.

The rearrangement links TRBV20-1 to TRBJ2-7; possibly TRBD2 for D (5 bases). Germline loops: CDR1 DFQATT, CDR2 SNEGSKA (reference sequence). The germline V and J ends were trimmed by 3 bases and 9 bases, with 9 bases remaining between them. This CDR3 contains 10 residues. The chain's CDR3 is CSASFRGQYF. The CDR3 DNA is TGCAGTGCTAGTTTCCGGGGGCAGTACTTC.

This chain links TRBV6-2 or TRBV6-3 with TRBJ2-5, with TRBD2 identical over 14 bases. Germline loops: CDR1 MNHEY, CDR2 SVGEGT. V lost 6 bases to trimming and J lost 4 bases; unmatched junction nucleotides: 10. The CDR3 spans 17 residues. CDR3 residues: CASSPPGLAGAVETQYF. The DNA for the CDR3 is TGTGCCAGCAGCCCTCCGGGACTAGCGGGAGCGGTAGAGACCCAGTACTTC.

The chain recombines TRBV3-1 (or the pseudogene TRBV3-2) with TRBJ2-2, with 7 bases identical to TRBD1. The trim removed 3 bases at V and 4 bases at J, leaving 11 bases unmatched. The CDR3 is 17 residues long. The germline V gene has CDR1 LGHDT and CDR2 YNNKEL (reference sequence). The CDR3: CASSHHKTGNSTGELFF. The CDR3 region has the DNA TGTGCCAGCAGCCATCATAAGACAGGGAATTCCACCGGGGAGCTGTTTTTT.

Here the CDR3 DNA reads TGTGCCAGCAGCTTTAGGGGGACAAGCAAAAACATTCAGTACTTC. Amino acids: CASSFRGTSKNIQYF. V gene TRBV5-6 combines with J gene TRBJ2-4, with a weak D call TRBD1 (6 bases). Germline-derived CDR1 and CDR2 are SGHDT and YYEEEE. CDR3 length: 15 amino acids. The V end was cut by 2 bases, the J end by 3 bases, with 12 bases between.

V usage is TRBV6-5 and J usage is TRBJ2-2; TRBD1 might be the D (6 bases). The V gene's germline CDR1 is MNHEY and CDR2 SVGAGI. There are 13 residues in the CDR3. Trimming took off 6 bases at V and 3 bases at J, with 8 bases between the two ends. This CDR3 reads CASRGAYTGELFF. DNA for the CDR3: TGTGCCAGCAGGGGGGCCTACACCGGGGAGCTGTTTTTT.

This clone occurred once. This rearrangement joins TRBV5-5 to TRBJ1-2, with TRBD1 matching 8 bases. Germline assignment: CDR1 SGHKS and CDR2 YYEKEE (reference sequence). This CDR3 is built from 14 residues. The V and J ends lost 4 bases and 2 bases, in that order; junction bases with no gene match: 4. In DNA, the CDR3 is TGTGCCAGCAGCCGACAGGGGACCAACTATGGCTACACCTTC. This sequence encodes CASSRQGTNYGYTF. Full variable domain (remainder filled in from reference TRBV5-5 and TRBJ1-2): DAGVTQSPTHLIKTRGQQVTLRCSPISGHKSVSWYQQVLGQGPQFIFQYYEKEERGRGNFPDRFSARQFPNYSSELNVNALLLGDSALYLCASSRQGTNYGYTFGSGTRLTVV.

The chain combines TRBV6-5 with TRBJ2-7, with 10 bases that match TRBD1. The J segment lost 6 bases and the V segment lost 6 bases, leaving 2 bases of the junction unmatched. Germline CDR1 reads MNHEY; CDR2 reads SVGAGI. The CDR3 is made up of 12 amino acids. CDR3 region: CASRDRGIEQYF. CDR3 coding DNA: TGTGCCAGCAGGGACAGGGGGATCGAGCAGTACTTC.

In DNA form, the CDR3 reads TGTGCCAGCAGCCCAGGACTAGCGGGAGGCGCCGGGGAGCTGTTTTTT. Protein: CASSPGLAGGAGELFF. This chain links TRBV5-6 with TRBJ2-2, with TRBD2 matching over 14 bases. The CDR3 runs 16 residues. J lost 6 bases, V lost 4 bases, and 5 bases had no gene match. Germline CDR1 and CDR2: SGHDT and YYEEEE.

The CDR3 DNA follows: TGTGCCAGCATGGGGCTGGGATTCGGGAATGAGCAGTTCTTC. This gives the protein CASMGLGFGNEQFF. This chain connects TRBV2 to TRBJ2-1, with a weak D call TRBD1 (5 bases). The CDR3 length is 14 residues. V was trimmed by 7 bases and J by 7 bases, leaving 17 bases between them. Germline V CDR1 and CDR2: SNHLY, FYNNEI.

The CDR3: CASSVALTGGFGGYTF. The CDR3 DNA reads as TGTGCCAGCAGCGTCGCCTTAACAGGGGGATTTGGTGGCTACACCTTC. The chain links TRBV9 to TRBJ1-2; 8 bases match TRBD1. Germline V gene data show CDR1 as SGDLS and CDR2 as YYNGEE. The CDR3 has 16 amino acids. Losses at the gene ends were 2 bases for V and 7 bases for J; bases not matched to a gene: 13.

The DNA of the CDR3 is TGTGCCAGCAGTTTATGGGGGGTGGCTGGGGCCAACGTCCTGACTTTC. Its protein product is CASSLWGVAGANVLTF. The chain couples TRBV27 to TRBJ2-6; D is possibly TRBD2 (6 bases). V lost 1 base and J lost 2, with 9 bases in between. Germline CDR1 reads MNHEY; CDR2 reads SMNVEV (reference sequence). The CDR3 length is 16 residues.

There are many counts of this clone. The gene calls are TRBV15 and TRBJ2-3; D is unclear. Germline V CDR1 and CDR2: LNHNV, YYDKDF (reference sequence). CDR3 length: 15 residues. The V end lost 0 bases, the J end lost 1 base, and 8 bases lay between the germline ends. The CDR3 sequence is CATSRDYGGTDTQYF. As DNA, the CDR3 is TGTGCCACCAGCAGAGATTACGGAGGCACAGATACGCAGTATTTT.